A selection of T cell receptor beta chains follows, all from one sample in a study of CXCR3-negative and CXCR3-positive naive CD8 T cells. With the 5' RACE reads reprocessed, TCRdb shows one record per CDR3 protein and no DNA. Here the sample table reports about 110,000 distinct CDR3 sequences. Sequenced: naive CXCR3+ CD8+ T cells from blood. The receptors here all came from a human donor in good health. Some clones in this sample may be carry-over from other donors' samples. The CDR3 runs from the conserved cysteine through the conserved F or W.

>TRBV11-2|TRBJ2-1
CASSTTPGQGDHEQFF
>TRBV11-2|TRBJ2-7
CASSLGVRVSEQYF
>TRBV27|TRBJ2-7
CASRPEADFREQYF
>TRBV15|TRBJ2-1
CATSVGLAGINEQFF
>TRBV4-3|TRBJ2-7
CASSTDREFSPEQYF
>TRBV12-3/TRBV12-4|TRBJ1-2
CASSPGTVYGYTF
>TRBV12-5|TRBJ1-5
CASAEDGSRNQPQHF
>TRBV12-3/TRBV12-4|TRBJ2-2
CASSTGTSGRNTGELFF
>TRBV3-1|TRBJ2-2
CASSQPGQGYTGELFF
>TRBV28|TRBJ2-1
CASSLEGPGASQVVGLPNEQFF
>TRBV20-1|TRBJ2-3
CSAIPLAGGPTDTQYF
>TRBV7-9|TRBJ1-1
CASTQAVGKNTEAFF
>TRBV6-5|TRBJ1-2
CASSYRAANYGYTF
>TRBV29-1|TRBJ2-1
CSSLGGSNNEQFF
>TRBV28|TRBJ2-7
CASSLPAGQSSYEQYF
>TRBV29-1|TRBJ1-4
CSVVVSNEKLFF
>TRBV29-1|TRBJ2-7
CSVSGGVVHEQYF
>TRBV11-3|TRBJ2-4
CASSLLREGTKNIQYF
>TRBV3-1|TRBJ2-7
CASSQDLDSGSYEQYF
>TRBV13|TRBJ2-2
CASSPSGRNTGELFF
>TRBV21-1|TRBJ2-2
CASIEGGTGYPPRLNTGELFF
>TRBV2|TRBJ2-5
CATSLAGAGETQYF
>TRBV7-9|TRBJ1-1
CASSLGLGSAFF
>TRBV7-9|TRBJ2-7
CASSFSPGWGEQYF
>TRBV6-1|TRBJ2-1
CASDPGRVVHEQFF
>TRBV29-1|TRBJ1-1
CSVQDLDTEAFF
>TRBV29-1|TRBJ2-2
CSVVSTGGLLGELFF
>TRBV10-3|TRBJ2-7
CAISGPVENVYEQYF
>TRBV7-9|TRBJ1-5
CASSLSGGYSNQPQHF
>TRBV20-1|TRBJ2-5
CSARSRLAGVVEETQYF
>TRBV9|TRBJ2-2
CASSPAGGRLTGELFF
>TRBV2|TRBJ2-2
CASMEGNTGELFF
>TRBV4-1|TRBJ2-7
CASSPSSLGYEQYF
>TRBV29-1|TRBJ2-1
CSVPGGPSYNEQFF
>TRBV14|TRBJ2-7
CASSEFRFDEQYF
>TRBV29-1|TRBJ2-7
CSVAPAGYYEQYF
>TRBV7-2|TRBJ2-7
CASSPGQTGFYEQYF
>TRBV28|TRBJ2-5
CASSLTSGSETQYF
>TRBV5-1|TRBJ2-5
CASSLVAEDQETQYF
>TRBV11-1|TRBJ2-2
CASSLTSGRTGELFF
>TRBV24-1|TRBJ2-1
CATSASSNEQFF
>TRBV7-2|TRBJ1-2
CASSPGAGGFAGYTF
>TRBV7-8|TRBJ2-1
CASSSDISYNEQFF
>TRBV29-1|TRBJ2-3
CSVDSGIVTDTQYF
>TRBV29-1|TRBJ2-4
CSALSVSLAKNIQYF
>TRBV6-5|TRBJ2-7
CASSPRSGGIYEQYF
>TRBV7-2|TRBJ2-7
CASSMDSTYEQYF
>TRBV3-1|TRBJ2-3
CASSQDRTSGSTDTQYF
>TRBV7-9|TRBJ2-7
CASSFHRDPYEQYF
>TRBV21-1|TRBJ2-3
CASQRSGNQSDTQYF
>TRBV9|TRBJ2-1
CASSVGETSPGGEQFF
>TRBV7-9|TRBJ2-1
CASSLSLAGGPNYNEQFF
>TRBV6-5|TRBJ2-1
CASSLGQAVGSDEQFF
>TRBV7-8|TRBJ2-7
CASSLGARGYEQYF
>TRBV6-5|TRBJ2-6
CASSAGVSGANVLTF
>TRBV7-8|TRBJ2-2
CASPTRTGVTTGELFF
>TRBV15|TRBJ2-5
CATSGLTSGIGKTQYF
>TRBV25-1|TRBJ2-2
CASSEGVRDSDTGELFF